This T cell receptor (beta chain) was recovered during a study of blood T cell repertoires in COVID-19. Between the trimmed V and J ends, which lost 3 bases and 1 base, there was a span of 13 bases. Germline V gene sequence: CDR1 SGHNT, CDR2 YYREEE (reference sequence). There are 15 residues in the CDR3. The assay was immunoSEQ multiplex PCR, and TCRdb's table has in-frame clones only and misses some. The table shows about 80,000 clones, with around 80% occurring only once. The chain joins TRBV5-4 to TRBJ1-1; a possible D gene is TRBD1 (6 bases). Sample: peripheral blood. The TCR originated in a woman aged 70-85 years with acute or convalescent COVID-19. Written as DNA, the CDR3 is TGTGCCAGCAGCTCCCCCGCCAGGGGGAACACTGAAGCTTTCTTT. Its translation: CASSSPARGNTEAFF.